This TCR beta chain is drawn from a study of TIL therapy for anti-PD-1-resistant metastatic lung cancer. As to time point: pre-treatment sample, taken before nivolumab and TIL therapy. The libraries were made with immunoSEQ v3. Survey-level samples got roughly 1.9 million read pairs; deep-level samples got roughly 4.5-6 million. Only in-frame clones appear in the TCRdb table, and some are missing; sequencing was by immunoSEQ multiplex PCR. Of 55,000 to 65,000 clones in the sample, about two thirds were seen once. This CDR3 is 12 amino acids long. The V end was cut by 3 bases, the J end by 7 bases, with 7 bases between. The germline V gene encodes CDR1 LNHDA and CDR2 SQIVND (reference sequence).

The rearrangement uses TRBV19 and TRBJ2-1; the D gene is possibly TRBD2 (5 bases). The specimen was blood, collected at baseline. This clonotype was sampled from a person between 30 and 79 years old with non-small cell lung cancer. The DNA for the CDR3 is TGTGCCAGTAGTATGTCGGGGAATGAGCAGTTCTTC. Amino acid sequence: CASSMSGNEQFF.